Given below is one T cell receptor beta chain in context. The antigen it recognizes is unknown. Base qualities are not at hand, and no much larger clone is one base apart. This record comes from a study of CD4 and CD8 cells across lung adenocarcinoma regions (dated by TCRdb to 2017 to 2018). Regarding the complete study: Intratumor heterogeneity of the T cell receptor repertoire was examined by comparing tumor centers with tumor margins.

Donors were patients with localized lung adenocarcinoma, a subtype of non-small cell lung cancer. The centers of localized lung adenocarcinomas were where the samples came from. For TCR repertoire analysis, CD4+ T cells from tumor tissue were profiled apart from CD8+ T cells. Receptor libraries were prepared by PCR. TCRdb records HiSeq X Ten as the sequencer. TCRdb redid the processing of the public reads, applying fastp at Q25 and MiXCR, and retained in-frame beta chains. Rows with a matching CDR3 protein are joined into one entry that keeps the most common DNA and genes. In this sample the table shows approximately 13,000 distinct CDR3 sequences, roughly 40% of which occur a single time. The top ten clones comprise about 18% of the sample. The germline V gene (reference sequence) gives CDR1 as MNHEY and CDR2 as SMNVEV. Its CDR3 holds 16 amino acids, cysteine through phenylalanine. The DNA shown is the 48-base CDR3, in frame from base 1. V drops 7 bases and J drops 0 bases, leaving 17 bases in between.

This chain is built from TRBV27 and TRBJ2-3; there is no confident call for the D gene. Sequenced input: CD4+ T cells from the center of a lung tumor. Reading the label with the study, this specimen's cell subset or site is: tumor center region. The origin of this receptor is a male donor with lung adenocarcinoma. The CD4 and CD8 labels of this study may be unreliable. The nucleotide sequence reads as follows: TGTGCCAGCAATAGTCTTGAGGCTGGGAGCACAGATACGCAGTATTTT. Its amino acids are CASNSLEAGSTDTQYF.